The 9 T cell receptor beta chains below come from one sample, sequenced in a study of shared clonotypes between healthy human individuals. Sequenced by immunoSEQ multiplex PCR; TCRdb stores in-frame clones only, minus some. The sample yields more than 400,000 clones, roughly 95% seen once. Sequenced material: naive CD4+ T cells sorted from blood. Specified subset: CD45RA+ positively selected. These receptors were taken from a woman aged 30 to 39 in good health.

The CDR3 DNA is TGTGCCTGGAGGGCAGGGGTTCGAAACACCATATATTTT. It encodes CAWRAGVRNTIYF. The rearrangement links TRBV30 to TRBJ1-3, with a possible D match to TRBD1 (6 bases). Germline CDR1 is GTSNPN and CDR2 is SVGIG (reference sequence). Trimming took off 3 bases at V and 5 bases at J, with 11 bases between the two ends. This CDR3 contains 13 residues.

The chain recombines TRBV4-1 with TRBJ2-2; a weak D match, TRBD2 (6 bases). The germline V gene encodes CDR1 MGHRA and CDR2 YSYEKL. The CDR3 spans 14 residues. Trimming shortened V by 4 bases and J by 5 bases, and 11 bases separated the two germline ends. CDR3 sequence reads: CASSPIGGTGELFF. DNA of the CDR3: TGCGCCAGCAGCCCAATAGGAGGGACCGGGGAGCTGTTTTTT.

The gene calls are TRBV2 and TRBJ2-7; 11 bases line up with TRBD2. The germline gives CDR1 SNHLY, CDR2 FYNNEI. The CDR3 has 15 amino acids. V lost 5 bases and J lost 0; bases outside the gene matches: 3. CDR3 bases: TGTGCCAGCAGTACGGGACTAGCGGACTCCTACGAGCAGTACTTC. Translated: CASSTGLADSYEQYF.

The V call is TRBV27, the J call TRBJ2-7, with TRBD1 as a possible D gene (6 bases). Trimming stripped 6 bases from V and 1 base from J, with 13 bases between. Germline V CDR1 and CDR2: MNHEY, SMNVEV (reference sequence). This CDR3 contains 14 residues. The CDR3 is CASSYREGSYEQYF. DNA of the CDR3: TGTGCCAGCAGCTACAGGGAAGGGTCCTACGAGCAGTACTTC.

This clone appeared a few times. This sequence joins TRBV4-1 and TRBJ1-1; D is ambiguous. Germline-derived CDR1 and CDR2 are MGHRA and YSYEKL. The CDR3 is 13 amino acids. The V gene lost 0 bases and the J gene lost 3 bases, with 5 bases spanning the gap. The CDR3 spells CASSQEGDTEAFF. CDR3 DNA: TGCGCCAGCAGCCAAGAAGGCGACACTGAAGCTTTCTTT.

The rearrangement uses TRBV6-4 and TRBJ1-3; D may be TRBD1 (5 bases). Trimming stripped 4 bases from V and 10 bases from J, with 14 bases between. The germline V gene encodes CDR1 MRHNA and CDR2 SNTAGT. This CDR3 has 13 amino acids. The CDR3 bases are TGTGCCAGCAGTGTGGGACTTGGGGGAACCATATATTTT. Encoded protein: CASSVGLGGTIYF.

This chain joins TRBV15 and TRBJ2-7, with unresolved D. The CDR3 is made up of 14 amino acids. Per germline, CDR1 LNHNV and CDR2 YYDKDF (reference sequence). V was cut by 0 bases and J by 4 bases, with 10 bases left in between. Here the CDR3 DNA reads TGTGCCACCAGCAGAGACCCGGGCCCATACGAGCAGTACTTC. As protein: CATSRDPGPYEQYF.

The chain employs TRBV29-1 and TRBJ2-5; D not resolved. The CDR3 contains 12 residues. The V end lost 2 bases, the J end lost 5 bases, and 9 bases lay between the germline ends. The germline gives CDR1 SQVTM, CDR2 ANQGSEA. The CDR3 is CSVERGPETQYF. The CDR3 region has the DNA TGCAGCGTTGAACGCGGCCCCGAGACCCAGTACTTC.

This clone was seen only once. The chain links TRBV5-6 to TRBJ1-2, with TRBD1 identical over 8 bases. This CDR3 contains 16 residues. In germline, CDR1 is SGHDT, CDR2 YYEEEE. V lost 4 bases to trimming and J lost 4 bases; unmatched junction nucleotides: 12. The CDR3 spells CASSPIGQGFSYGYTF. The CDR3, as DNA: TGTGCCAGCAGCCCGATAGGACAGGGTTTCAGCTATGGCTACACCTTC.